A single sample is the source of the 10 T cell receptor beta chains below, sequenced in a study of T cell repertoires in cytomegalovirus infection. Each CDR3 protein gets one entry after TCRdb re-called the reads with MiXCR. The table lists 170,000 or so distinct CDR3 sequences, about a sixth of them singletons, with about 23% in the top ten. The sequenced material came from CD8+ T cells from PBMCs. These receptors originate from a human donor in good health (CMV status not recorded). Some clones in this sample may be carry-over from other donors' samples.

The CDR3 DNA follows: TGTGCCAGCAGTTACGCTGACAGGGGTCCCTACGAGCAGTACTTC. Translating gives CASSYADRGPYEQYF. V and J are TRBV6-2 or TRBV6-3 and TRBJ2-7, with TRBD1 matching over 8 bases. The germline gives CDR1 MNHEY, CDR2 SVGEGT. Germline trimming cut 2 bases from V and 2 bases from J; bases unmatched to any gene: 5. The CDR3 runs 15 residues.

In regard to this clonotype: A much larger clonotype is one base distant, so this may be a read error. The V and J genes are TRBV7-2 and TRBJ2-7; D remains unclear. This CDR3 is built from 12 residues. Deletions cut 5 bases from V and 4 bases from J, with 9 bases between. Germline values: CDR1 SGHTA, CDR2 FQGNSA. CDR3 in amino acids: CASSSIGYEQYF. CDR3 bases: TGTGCCAGCAGCAGTATTGGGTACGAGCAGTACTTC.

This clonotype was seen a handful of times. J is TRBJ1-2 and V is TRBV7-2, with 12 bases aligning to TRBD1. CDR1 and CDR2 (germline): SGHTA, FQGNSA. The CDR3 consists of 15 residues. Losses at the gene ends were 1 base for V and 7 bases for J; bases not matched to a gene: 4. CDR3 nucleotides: TGTGCCAGCAGCTTAGAGGGACAGGGGGCGTTTGGCTACACCTTC. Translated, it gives CASSLEGQGAFGYTF.

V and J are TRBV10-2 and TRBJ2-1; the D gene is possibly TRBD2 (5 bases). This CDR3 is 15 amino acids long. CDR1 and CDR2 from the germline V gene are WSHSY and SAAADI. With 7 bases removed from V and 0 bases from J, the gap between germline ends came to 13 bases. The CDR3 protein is CASIFSASSYNEQFF. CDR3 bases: TGCGCCAGCATCTTTAGCGCGAGCTCCTACAATGAGCAGTTCTTC.

This chain's CDR3 is CSVVGADTGELFF. CDR3 sequence (DNA): TGCAGCGTGGTAGGGGCTGACACCGGGGAGCTGTTTTTT. This chain links TRBV29-1 with TRBJ2-2, with D perhaps matching TRBD1 (5 bases). Germline loops: CDR1 SQVTM, CDR2 ANQGSEA. The length of the CDR3 is 13 residues. The V and J ends lost 6 bases and 3 bases respectively, with 11 bases between them.

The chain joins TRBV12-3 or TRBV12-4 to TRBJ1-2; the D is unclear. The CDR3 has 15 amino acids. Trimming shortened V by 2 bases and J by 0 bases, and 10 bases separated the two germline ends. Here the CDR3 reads CASSLSPEANYGYTF. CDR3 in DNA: TGTGCCAGCAGTTTATCTCCTGAAGCTAACTATGGCTACACCTTC.

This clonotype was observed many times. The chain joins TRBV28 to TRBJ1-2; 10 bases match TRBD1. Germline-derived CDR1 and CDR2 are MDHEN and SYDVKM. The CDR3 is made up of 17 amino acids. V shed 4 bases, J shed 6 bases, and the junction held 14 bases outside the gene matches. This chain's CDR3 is CASSYSLVDGTGDGYTF. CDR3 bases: TGTGCCAGCAGTTATAGCCTGGTGGACGGGACAGGGGATGGCTACACCTTC.

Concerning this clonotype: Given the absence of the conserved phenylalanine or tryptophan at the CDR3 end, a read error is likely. This chain's CDR3 is CASSGELSGNTIYS. Written as DNA, the CDR3 is TGTGCCAGCAGTGGGGAGCTCTCTGGAAACACCATATATTCT. J is TRBJ1-3 and V is TRBV6-5; D unclear. Germline CDR1 reads MNHEY; CDR2 reads SVGAGI. V lost 5 bases and J lost 0, with 8 bases in between. This CDR3 is 14 amino acids long.

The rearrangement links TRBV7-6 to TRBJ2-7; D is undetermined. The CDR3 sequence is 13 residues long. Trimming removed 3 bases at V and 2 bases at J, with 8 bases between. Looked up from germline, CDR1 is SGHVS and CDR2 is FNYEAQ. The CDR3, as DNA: TGTGCCAGCAGCTTGGGCGAAGCCTACGAGCAGTACTTC. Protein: CASSLGEAYEQYF.

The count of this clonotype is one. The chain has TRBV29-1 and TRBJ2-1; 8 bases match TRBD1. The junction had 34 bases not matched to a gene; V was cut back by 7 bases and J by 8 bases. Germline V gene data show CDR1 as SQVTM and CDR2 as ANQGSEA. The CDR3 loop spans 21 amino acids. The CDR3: CSASGLPTGTGFSATVYEQFF. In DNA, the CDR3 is TGCAGCGCCTCCGGCCTACCAACCGGGACAGGTTTTAGTGCGACCGTCTATGAGCAGTTCTTC.